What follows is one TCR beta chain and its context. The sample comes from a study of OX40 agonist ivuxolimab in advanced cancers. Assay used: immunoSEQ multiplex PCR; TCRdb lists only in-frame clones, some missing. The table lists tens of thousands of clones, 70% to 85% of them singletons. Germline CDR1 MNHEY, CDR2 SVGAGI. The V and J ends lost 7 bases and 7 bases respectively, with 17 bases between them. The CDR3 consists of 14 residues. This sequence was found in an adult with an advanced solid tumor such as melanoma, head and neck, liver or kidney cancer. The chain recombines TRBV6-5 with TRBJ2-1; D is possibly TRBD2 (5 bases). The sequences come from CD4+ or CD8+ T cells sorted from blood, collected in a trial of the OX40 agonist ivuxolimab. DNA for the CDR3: TGTGCCAGCAACCCCCGCGAGGGTCGGAATGAGCAGTTCTTC. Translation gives CASNPREGRNEQFF.